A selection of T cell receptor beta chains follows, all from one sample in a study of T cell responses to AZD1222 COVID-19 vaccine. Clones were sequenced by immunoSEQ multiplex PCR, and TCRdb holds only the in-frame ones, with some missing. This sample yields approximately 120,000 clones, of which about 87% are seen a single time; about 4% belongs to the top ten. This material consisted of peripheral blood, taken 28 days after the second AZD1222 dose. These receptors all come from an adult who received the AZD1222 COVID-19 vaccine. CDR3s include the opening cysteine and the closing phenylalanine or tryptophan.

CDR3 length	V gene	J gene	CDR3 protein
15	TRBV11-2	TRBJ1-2	CASTPGGIGNYGYTF
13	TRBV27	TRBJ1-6	CASSSRDYSPLHF
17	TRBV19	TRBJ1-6	CASSKGQYVTHNSPLHF
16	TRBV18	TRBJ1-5	CASSPPSTGSGQPQHF
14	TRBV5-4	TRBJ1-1	CASSLGRRRTEAFF
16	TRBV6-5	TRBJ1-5	CASSYSADRANQPQHF
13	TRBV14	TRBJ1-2	CASSQAGTYGYTF
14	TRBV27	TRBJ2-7	CASKPGQRAYEQYF
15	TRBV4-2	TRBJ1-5	CASSQDRANNQPQHF
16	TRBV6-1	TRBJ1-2	CASREGGRQGANGYTF